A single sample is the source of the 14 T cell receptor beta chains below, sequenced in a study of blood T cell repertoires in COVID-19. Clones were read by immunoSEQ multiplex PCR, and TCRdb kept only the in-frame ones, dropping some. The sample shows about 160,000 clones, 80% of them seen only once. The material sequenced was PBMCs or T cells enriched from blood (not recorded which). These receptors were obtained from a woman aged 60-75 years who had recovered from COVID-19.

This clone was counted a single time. CDR3 in DNA: TGCGCCAGCAGTGGACTAGCGGGGGAGCCGGGTTACGAGCAGTACTTC. The encoded protein is CASSGLAGEPGYEQYF. The J gene is TRBJ2-7, the V gene TRBV10-2; the match to TRBD2 covers 12 bases. Trimming removed 4 bases from V and 4 bases from J; junction bases left unmatched: 8. This CDR3 spans 16 amino acids. Per germline, CDR1 WSHSY and CDR2 SAAADI.

The CDR3 sequence is CASSSGRTSGGARLFF. CDR3 DNA sequence: TGTGCCAGCAGCTCAGGGAGGACTAGCGGGGGGGCCCGGCTGTTTTTT. The chain is built from TRBV7-2 and TRBJ2-2; the match to TRBD2 covers 15 bases. From germline, CDR1 is SGHTA and CDR2 FQGNSA. The CDR3 totals 16 residues. Unmatched junction bases numbered 10, after V lost 4 bases and J lost 13 bases.

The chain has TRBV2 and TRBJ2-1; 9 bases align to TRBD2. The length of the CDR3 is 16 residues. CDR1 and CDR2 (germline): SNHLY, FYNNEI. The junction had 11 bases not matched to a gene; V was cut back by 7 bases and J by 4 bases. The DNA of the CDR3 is TGTGCCAGCATTTGGTCGAGCGGGGGGCCGTACAATGAGCAGTTCTTC. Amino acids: CASIWSSGGPYNEQFF.

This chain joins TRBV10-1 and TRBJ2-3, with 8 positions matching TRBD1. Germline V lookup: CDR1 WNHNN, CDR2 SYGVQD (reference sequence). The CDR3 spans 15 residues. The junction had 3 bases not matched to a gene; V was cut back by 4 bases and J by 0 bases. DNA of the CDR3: TGCGCCAGCAGTGGACGGACAGGGAGCACAGATACGCAGTATTTT. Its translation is CASSGRTGSTDTQYF.

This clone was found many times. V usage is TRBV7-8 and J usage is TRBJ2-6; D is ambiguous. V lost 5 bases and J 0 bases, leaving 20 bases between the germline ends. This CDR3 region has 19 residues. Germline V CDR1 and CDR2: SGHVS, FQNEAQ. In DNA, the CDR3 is TGTGCCAGCAGCGTAGGGATCCTTACTTACAGCTCTGGGGCCAACGTCCTGACTTTC. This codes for CASSVGILTYSSGANVLTF.

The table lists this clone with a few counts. The CDR3 region is CASSFRQAYNEQFF. In nucleotides, the CDR3 is TGCGCCAGCAGCTTCCGACAGGCCTACAATGAGCAGTTCTTC. The chain is built from TRBV5-1 and TRBJ2-1; D perhaps matches TRBD1 (6 bases). The germline CDR1 and CDR2 sequences are SGHRS and YFSETQ. The CDR3 is made up of 14 amino acids. The germline V and J ends were trimmed by 2 bases and 2 bases, with 8 bases remaining between them.

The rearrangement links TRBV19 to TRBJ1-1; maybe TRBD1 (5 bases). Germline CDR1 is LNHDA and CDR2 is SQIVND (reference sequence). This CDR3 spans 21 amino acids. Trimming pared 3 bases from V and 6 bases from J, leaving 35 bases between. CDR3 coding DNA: TGTGCCAGTAGTATTTCATTTGGATCACGCCAAAAGGGGCGCCCTGTGGCTGAAGCTTTCTTT. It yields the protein CASSISFGSRQKGRPVAEAFF.

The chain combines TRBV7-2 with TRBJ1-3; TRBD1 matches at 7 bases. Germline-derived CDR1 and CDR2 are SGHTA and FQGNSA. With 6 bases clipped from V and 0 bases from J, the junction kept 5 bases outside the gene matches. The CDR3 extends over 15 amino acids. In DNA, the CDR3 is TGTGCCAGCAGAATAGACAGGGACTCTGGAAACACCATATATTTT. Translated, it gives CASRIDRDSGNTIYF.

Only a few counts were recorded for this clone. The CDR3 region is CSASQTGLGNTEAFF. The CDR3 DNA reads as TGCAGTGCGAGTCAGACAGGGTTGGGGAACACTGAAGCTTTCTTT. The V call is TRBV20-1, the J call TRBJ1-1; 7 nucleotides agree with TRBD1. CDR1 DFQATT and CDR2 SNEGSKA come from the germline V gene (reference sequence). The CDR3 totals 15 residues. The J segment lost 1 base and the V segment lost 6 bases, leaving 11 bases of the junction unmatched.

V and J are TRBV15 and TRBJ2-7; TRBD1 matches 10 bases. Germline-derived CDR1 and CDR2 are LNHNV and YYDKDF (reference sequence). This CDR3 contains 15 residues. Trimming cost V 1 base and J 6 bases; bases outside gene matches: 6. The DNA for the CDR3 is TGTGCCACCAGCAGAGCCGGACAGGGGGTAGCCGAGCAGTACTTC. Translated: CATSRAGQGVAEQYF. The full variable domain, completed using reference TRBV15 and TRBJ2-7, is DAMVIQNPRYQVTQFGKPVTLSCSQTLNHNVMYWYQQKSSQAPKLLFHYYDKDFNNEADTPDNFQSRRPNTSFCFLDIRSPGLGDTAMYLCATSRAGQGVAEQYFGPGTRLTVT.

The CDR3 region has the DNA TGCAGTGCTAGTATGGACAGGGGAACCTATGGCTACACCTTC. This sequence encodes CSASMDRGTYGYTF. The chain couples TRBV20-1 to TRBJ1-2; 9 bases align to TRBD1. CDR1 and CDR2 (germline): DFQATT, SNEGSKA (reference sequence). CDR3 length equals 14 residues. V was pared by 3 bases and J by 4 bases, with 6 bases of the junction left unmatched.

Here the CDR3 DNA reads TGTGCCAGCAGCTTGGAGCTGCTAGGGGGCAGTAAGAATGAGCAGTTCTTC. Its protein is CASSLELLGGSKNEQFF. The J gene is TRBJ2-1, the V gene TRBV5-6; TRBD1 agrees at 7 bases. The germline V gene encodes CDR1 SGHDT and CDR2 YYEEEE. V was clipped by 0 bases and J by 7 bases; unmatched bases: 13. The length of the CDR3 is 17 residues. The full variable domain, rest sourced from reference TRBV5-6 and TRBJ2-1, is DAGVTQSPTHLIKTRGQQVTLRCSPKSGHDTVSWYQQALGQGPQFIFQYYEEEERQRGNFPDRFSGHQFPNYSSELNVNALLLGDSALYLCASSLELLGGSKNEQFFGPGTRLTVL.

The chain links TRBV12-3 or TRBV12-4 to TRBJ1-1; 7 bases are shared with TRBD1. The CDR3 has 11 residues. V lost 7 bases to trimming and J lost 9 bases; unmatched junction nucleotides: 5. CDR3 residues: CASMYRGQAFF. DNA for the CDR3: TGTGCCAGCATGTACAGGGGACAAGCTTTCTTT.

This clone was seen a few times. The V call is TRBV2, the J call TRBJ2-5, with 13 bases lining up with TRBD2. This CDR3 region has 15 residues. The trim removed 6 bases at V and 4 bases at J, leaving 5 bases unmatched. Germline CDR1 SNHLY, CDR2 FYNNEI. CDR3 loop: CASSSWTSGGETQYF. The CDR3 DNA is TGTGCCAGCAGCTCTTGGACTAGCGGGGGAGAGACCCAGTACTTC.